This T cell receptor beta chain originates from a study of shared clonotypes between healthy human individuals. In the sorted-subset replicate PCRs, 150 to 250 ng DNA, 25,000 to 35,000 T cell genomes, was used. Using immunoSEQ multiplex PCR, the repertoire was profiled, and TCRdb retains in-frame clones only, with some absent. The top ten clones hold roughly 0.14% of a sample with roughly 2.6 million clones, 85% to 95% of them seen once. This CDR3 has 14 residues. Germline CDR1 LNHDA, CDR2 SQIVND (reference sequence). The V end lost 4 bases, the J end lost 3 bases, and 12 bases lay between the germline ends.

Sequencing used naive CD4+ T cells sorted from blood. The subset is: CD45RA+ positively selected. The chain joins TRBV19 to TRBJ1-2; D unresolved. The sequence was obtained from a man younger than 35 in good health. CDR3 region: CASSTENYYYGYTF. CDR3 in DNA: TGTGCCAGTAGTACCGAAAACTACTACTATGGCTACACCTTC.